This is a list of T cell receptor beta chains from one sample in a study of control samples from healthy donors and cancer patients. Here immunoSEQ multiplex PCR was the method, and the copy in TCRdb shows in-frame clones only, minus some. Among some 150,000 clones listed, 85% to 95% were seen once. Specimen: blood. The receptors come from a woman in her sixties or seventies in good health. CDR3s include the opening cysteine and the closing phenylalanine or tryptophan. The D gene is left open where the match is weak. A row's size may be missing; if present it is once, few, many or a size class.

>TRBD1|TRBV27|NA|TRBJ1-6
TGTGCCAGCAGTGGACAGGGCCTTACCTATAATTCACCCCTCCACTTT
CASSGQGLTYNSPLHF
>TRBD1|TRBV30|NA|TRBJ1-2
TGTGCCTGGAGTCCCAGGGGGTCTAGGGCGGGCGGCTACACCTTC
CAWSPRGSRAGGYTF
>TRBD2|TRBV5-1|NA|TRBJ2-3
TGCGCCAGCAGCGCTGCCAGCGGGGCCTTCACAGATACGCAGTATTTT
CASSAASGAFTDTQYF
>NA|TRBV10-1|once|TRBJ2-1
TGCGCCAGCAGTGAGTCGGGCTTCGGGCCGGCCAATGAGCAGTTCTTC
CASSESGFGPANEQFF
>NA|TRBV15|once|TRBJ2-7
TGTGCCACCAGCAGAGATCAATTGGCCCGTCGCGTTTTC
CATSRDQLARRVF
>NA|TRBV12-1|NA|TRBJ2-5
TGTGCCAGCAGCTCACATTACAGGGGTCGCGTGGGTGAGGGCCTCACCCAAGAGACCCAGTACTTC
CASSSHYRGRVGEGLTQETQYF
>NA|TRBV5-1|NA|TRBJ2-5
TGCGCCAGCAGCTTAGGCAACGCAGAGCTACAAGAGACCCAGTACTTC
CASSLGNAELQETQYF
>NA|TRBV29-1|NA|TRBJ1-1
TGCAGCGTTCTGGGGGACACTGAAGCTTTCTTT
CSVLGDTEAFF
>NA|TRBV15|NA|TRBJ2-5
TGTGCCACCAGCAGAGATAAGGGACCCCAAGAGACCCAGTACTTC
CATSRDKGPQETQYF
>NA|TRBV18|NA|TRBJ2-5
TGTGCCAGCTCACCAATCCAAGAGACCCAGTACTTC
CASSPIQETQYF
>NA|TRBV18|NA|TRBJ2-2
TGTGCCAGCTCAGCTGGTAACCCGGCGCTGAGGGGGGAGCTGTTTTTT
CASSAGNPALRGELFF
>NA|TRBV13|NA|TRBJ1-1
TGTGCCAGCACCACCCTAAGGAACACTGAAGCTTTCTTT
CASTTLRNTEAFF
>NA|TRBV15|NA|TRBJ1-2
TGTGCCACCAGCAGAGGAACAGGGTATGGCTACACCTTC
CATSRGTGYGYTF
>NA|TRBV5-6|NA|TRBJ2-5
TGTGCCAGCAGCTTGACTCCCGGGCGGGAAGAGACCCAGTACTTC
CASSLTPGREETQYF
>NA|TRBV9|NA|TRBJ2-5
TGTGCCAGCAGCCCTACTTCCAGGAAAGAGACCCAGTACTTC
CASSPTSRKETQYF
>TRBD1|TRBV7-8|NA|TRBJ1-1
TGTGCCAGCAGCAAAGGGACAGCAAACTCCTACACTGAAGCTTTCTTT
CASSKGTANSYTEAFF
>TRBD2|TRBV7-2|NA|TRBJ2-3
TGTGCCAGCAGCTTAGGGGGAGGCGGGGGGTTCACAGATACGCAGTATTTT
CASSLGGGGGFTDTQYF
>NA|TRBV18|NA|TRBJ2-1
TGTGCCAGCTCACCCATGCAAGACAGAGAGCAGTTCTTC
CASSPMQDREQFF